This TCR beta chain is from a study of cytomegalovirus exposure and HLA in healthy donors. Use of 60 Vbeta and 13 Jbeta primers characterized the PCR. Method: immunoSEQ multiplex PCR; TCRdb's copy keeps in-frame clones and lacks some. The sample has about 160,000 clones; roughly 80% are singletons. This CDR3 comprises 18 residues. Trimming took 2 bases from V and 7 from J; bases not matched to a gene: 13. Germline V gene sequence: CDR1 SEHNR, CDR2 FQNEAQ (reference sequence). Source material: PBMCs. The chain has TRBV7-9 and TRBJ2-1; 11 bases line up with TRBD2. The clonotype was recovered from a male donor in good health and CMV-seronegative. In DNA form, the CDR3 reads TGTGCCAGCAGCTTACCTCCAAGACTAGCGGGAATGAGGAATGAGCAGTTCTTC. It specifies CASSLPPRLAGMRNEQFF.